The T cell receptor (beta chain) described here comes from a study of T cells in Graves' hyperthyroidism and ophthalmopathy. Using RNA transcripts as the source, TCR beta CDR3 regions were amplified. TCR CDR3 regions were first amplified by RT-PCR with HTBI primers. TCRdb reprocessed the multiplex PCR reads via MiXCR and lists one record per CDR3 protein. The sample yields tens of thousands of distinct CDR3 sequences, roughly 45% seen once. Germline CDR1 MGHRA, CDR2 YSYEKL. The CDR3 contains 18 residues. With 4 bases clipped from V and 0 bases from J, the junction kept 8 bases outside the gene matches.

The chain combines TRBV4-1 with TRBJ2-1; 11 bases agree with TRBD2. Source material: blood. The clonotype comes from a woman aged 25 to 39 with Graves' hyperthyroidism. The CDR3 reads CASSRIILAGGSYNEQFF. Here the CDR3 DNA reads TGCGCCAGCAGCCGCATTATCCTAGCGGGAGGCTCCTACAATGAGCAGTTCTTC.